The source of this T cell receptor (beta chain) is a study of beta chain features in type 1 diabetes. Trimming took 2 bases from V and 2 from J, leaving 13 bases between them. CDR1 SGHNT and CDR2 YYREEE come from the germline V gene (reference sequence). This CDR3 has 15 amino acids. CD4+ cells of the naive, central memory, regulatory and stem cell-like memory types were sorted via CD45RO/CCR7/CD25/CD127/CD95/CD27. Investigators reverse transcribed all isolated RNA, so they sequenced expressed TCRB transcripts. Clones were read by immunoSEQ multiplex PCR, and TCRdb kept only the in-frame ones, dropping some. The data contain about 300,000 clones, roughly 8% of them singletons.

The genes are TRBV5-4 and TRBJ1-2; weak D call: TRBD1 (6 bases). The sequencing input was central memory CD4+ T cells from blood. The receptor was isolated from a woman aged 18-29 years in good health. This chain's CDR3 is CASSLDQGLNYGYTF. CDR3 DNA: TGTGCCAGCAGCTTAGATCAGGGGTTGAACTATGGCTACACCTTC.